A selection of T cell receptor beta chains follows, all from one sample in a study of monozygotic twins with inflammatory bowel disease. From the 5' RACE reads, TCRdb lists one entry per CDR3 protein and no DNA. The table for this sample gives under 350,000 distinct CDR3 sequences. Sequencing used blood. Receptor source: a human donor with ulcerative colitis or Crohn's disease, or a healthy co-twin of an affected twin (not recorded which). CDR3s include the opening cysteine and the closing phenylalanine or tryptophan.

CDR3aa: CASSPQTVPTEAFF
v_gene: TRBV5-1
j_gene: TRBJ1-1

CDR3aa: CASSLVWTDTQYF
v_gene: TRBV7-9
j_gene: TRBJ2-3

CDR3aa: CASSPSGTANEQFF
v_gene: TRBV18
j_gene: TRBJ2-1

CDR3aa: CASRPQGSGPYGYTF
v_gene: TRBV6-1
j_gene: TRBJ1-2

CDR3aa: CASSLGPNEQFF
v_gene: TRBV28
j_gene: TRBJ2-1

CDR3aa: CASSFSSRETQYF
v_gene: TRBV5-1
j_gene: TRBJ2-5

CDR3aa: CASSQTGKHEQYF
v_gene: TRBV4-1
j_gene: TRBJ2-7

CDR3aa: CASSPPGQKFASGANVLTF
v_gene: TRBV5-1
j_gene: TRBJ2-6

CDR3aa: CASRKTTQTLDGYTF
v_gene: TRBV6-1
j_gene: TRBJ1-2

CDR3aa: CASSRPGQQETQYF
v_gene: TRBV7-8
j_gene: TRBJ2-5